Sequencing of this TCR beta chain was carried out in a study of cytomegalovirus exposure and HLA in healthy donors. PCR used 60 Vbeta primers and 13 Jbeta primers. Profiling relied on immunoSEQ multiplex PCR, and the TCRdb table lists in-frame clones only, not all of them. This sample has about 170,000 clones, with 82% found just once. General study findings and limits: TCR beta chains associated with HLA were, in a later analysis, more clonally expanded than equally common others. In an earlier analysis, productive rearrangement rates for most beta V segments clustered near 90% or 30%. Upon later analysis, TCR association rates were observed to vary by HLA locus, being highest for DRB1 and lowest for HLA-C.

This CDR3 contains 16 residues. Trimming took 2 bases from V and 5 from J; bases not matched to a gene: 12. Germline V lookup: CDR1 SGHRS, CDR2 YFSETQ. About this clone itself: Its antigen remains unidentified.

The J gene is TRBJ2-5, the V gene TRBV5-1, with 7 bases that match TRBD2. Sequences were obtained from PBMCs. The sequence came from a girl aged 10 to 17 in good health and CMV-seropositive. CDR3 sequence (DNA): TGCGCCAGCAGCTTAGAGCGGGAACCCCTGGGGGAGACCCAGTACTTC. It specifies CASSLEREPLGETQYF.